This record concerns one TCR beta chain sequence. The data were taken from a study of control samples from healthy donors and cancer patients. The ends lost 5 bases at V and 16 bases at J; junction bases unmatched: 13. The CDR3 contains 15 residues. Germline V gene lookup returns CDR1 SEHNR and CDR2 FQNEAQ (reference sequence). Assay used: immunoSEQ multiplex PCR; TCRdb lists only in-frame clones, some missing. The top ten clones hold roughly 1.5% of a sample with about 51,000 clones, around nine tenths of them seen once. What was sequenced was PBMCs. The clonotype comes from a middle-aged man with colorectal cancer. The chain links TRBV7-9 to TRBJ2-1; 14 bases align to TRBD2. For the CDR3, the DNA is TGTGCCAGCAGCCACCCCGGGACTAGCGGGAGATGGGATTTCTTC. Translated, it gives CASSHPGTSGRWDFF.